One and the same sample provided the 5 T cell receptor beta chains below, sequenced in a study of cytomegalovirus exposure and HLA in healthy donors. The PCR used 60 Vbeta and 13 Jbeta primers. Method: immunoSEQ multiplex PCR; TCRdb's copy keeps in-frame clones and lacks some. The sample has about 190,000 clones; around 80% are singletons. The specimen sequenced was PBMCs. These receptors came from a man aged 18 to 29 in good health and CMV-seronegative.

The chain joins TRBV10-2 to TRBJ2-7, with TRBD2 identical over 7 bases. The CDR3 is 15 amino acids. V gave up 8 bases and J gave up 6 bases; unmatched junction bases: 16. Germline V gives CDR1 WSHSY, CDR2 SAAADI. CDR3 coding DNA: TGCGCCAGCTCGAGGAGGTGGGGGGGAGGCGGCGAGCAGTACTTC. Its protein product is CASSRRWGGGGEQYF.

The chain is built from TRBV4-3 and TRBJ2-3; 8 bases are shared with TRBD1. This CDR3 region has 16 residues. Unmatched junction bases numbered 8, after V lost 3 bases and J lost 3 bases. Germline loops: CDR1 LGHNA, CDR2 YSLEER. CDR3 coding DNA: TGCGCCAGCAGCCAGTTAGGGCAGGGGGCTACAGATACGCAGTATTTT. This translates into CASSQLGQGATDTQYF.

J is TRBJ2-3 and V is TRBV20-1; unclear D gene. The V gene's germline CDR1 is DFQATT and CDR2 SNEGSKA (reference sequence). This CDR3 contains 11 residues. V lost 2 bases and J 2 bases, leaving 2 bases between the germline ends. CDR3 nucleotides: TGCAGTGCTAGACACACAGATACGCAGTATTTT. Protein: CSARHTDTQYF.

This chain uses TRBV28 with TRBJ2-7; D may be TRBD2 (5 bases). Deletions cut 7 bases from V and 0 bases from J, with 10 bases between. The length of the CDR3 is 13 residues. Per the germline V gene, CDR1 is MDHEN and CDR2 is SYDVKM. CDR3 loop: CASTGRASYEQYF. CDR3 bases: TGTGCCAGCACGGGGAGAGCCTCCTACGAGCAGTACTTC.

The genes are TRBV23-1 and TRBJ2-7; 8 positions match TRBD1. TRBV23-1 is flagged as an ORF with uncertain function. This CDR3 spans 17 amino acids. V lost 0 bases and J lost 0; bases outside the gene matches: 7. The CDR3 protein is CASSQSMRQGSSYEQYF. CDR3 nucleotide sequence: TGCGCCAGCAGTCAATCGATGCGACAGGGGAGCTCCTACGAGCAGTACTTC.